These 2 T cell receptor beta chains were sequenced from one sample in a study of blood T cell repertoires in COVID-19. Sequencing was performed with immunoSEQ multiplex PCR; in TCRdb, only in-frame clones are kept and a portion is missing. The data hold 350,000 to 400,000 clones, with roughly nine tenths observed a single time. Sequenced input: PBMCs or T cells enriched from blood (not recorded which). These receptors were taken from a woman aged 40 to 49 who had been exposed to COVID-19.

The rearrangement joins TRBV19 to TRBJ1-2; 10 bases agree with TRBD1. CDR1 and CDR2 from the germline V gene are LNHDA and SQIVND (reference sequence). This CDR3 comprises 13 residues. V shed 7 bases, J shed 8 bases, and the junction held 7 bases outside the gene matches. The CDR3 spells CASTRRTGGGYTF. The CDR3 DNA reads as TGTGCCAGTACTCGTAGGACAGGGGGAGGCTACACCTTC.

This chain connects TRBV19 to TRBJ2-4; possibly TRBD2 for D (6 bases). The CDR3 loop spans 13 amino acids. Germline V lookup: CDR1 LNHDA, CDR2 SQIVND (reference sequence). The ends were cut back, 5 bases at V and 9 bases at J, with 14 bases in the middle. The CDR3 DNA sequence: TGTGCCAGTAGTTTTTCGGGAGTGGCCATTCAGTACTTC. Protein: CASSFSGVAIQYF.